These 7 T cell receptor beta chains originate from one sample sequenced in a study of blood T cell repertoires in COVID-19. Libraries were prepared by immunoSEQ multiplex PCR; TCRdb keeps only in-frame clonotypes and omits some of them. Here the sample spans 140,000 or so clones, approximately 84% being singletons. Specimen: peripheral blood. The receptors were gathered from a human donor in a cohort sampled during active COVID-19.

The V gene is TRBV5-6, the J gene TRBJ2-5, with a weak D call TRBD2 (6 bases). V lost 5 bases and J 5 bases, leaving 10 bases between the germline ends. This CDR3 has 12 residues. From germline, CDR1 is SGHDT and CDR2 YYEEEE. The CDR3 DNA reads TGTGCCAGCAGGCGTGGGGGGGAGACCCAGTACTTC. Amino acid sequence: CASRRGGETQYF.

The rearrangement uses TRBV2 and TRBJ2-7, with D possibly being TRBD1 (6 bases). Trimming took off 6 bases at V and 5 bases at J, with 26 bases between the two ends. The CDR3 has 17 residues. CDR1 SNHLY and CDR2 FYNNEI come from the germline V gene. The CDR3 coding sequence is TGTGCCAGCAGAAAGGGGACACCTGAAGGGTGGTTCGACGAGCAGTACTTC. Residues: CASRKGTPEGWFDEQYF.

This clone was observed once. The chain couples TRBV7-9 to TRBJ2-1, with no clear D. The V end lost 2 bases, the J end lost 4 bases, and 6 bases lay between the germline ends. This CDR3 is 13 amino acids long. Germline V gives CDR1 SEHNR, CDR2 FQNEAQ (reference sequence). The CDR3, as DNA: TGTGCCAGCAGCTTATCCGGTTACAATGAGCAGTTCTTC. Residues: CASSLSGYNEQFF.

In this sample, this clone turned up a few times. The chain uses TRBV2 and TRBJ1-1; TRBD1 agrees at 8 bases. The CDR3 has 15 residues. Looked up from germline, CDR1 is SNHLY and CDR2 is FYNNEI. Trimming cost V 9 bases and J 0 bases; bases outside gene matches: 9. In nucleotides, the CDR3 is TGTGCCAGTCTGTCAGGGGGCACGATGAACACTGAAGCTTTCTTT. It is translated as CASLSGGTMNTEAFF.

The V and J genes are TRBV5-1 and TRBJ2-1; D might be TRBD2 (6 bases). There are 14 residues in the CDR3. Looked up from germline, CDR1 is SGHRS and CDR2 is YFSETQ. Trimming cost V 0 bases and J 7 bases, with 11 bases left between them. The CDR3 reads CASSLEAGSNEQFF. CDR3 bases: TGCGCCAGCAGCTTGGAAGCGGGTTCGAATGAGCAGTTCTTC.

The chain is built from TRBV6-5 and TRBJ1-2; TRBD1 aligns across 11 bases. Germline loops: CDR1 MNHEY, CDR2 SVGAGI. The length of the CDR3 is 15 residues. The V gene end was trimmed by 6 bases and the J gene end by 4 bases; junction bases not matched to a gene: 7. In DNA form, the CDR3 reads TGTGCCAGCAGGATTCCGGGACAGGGGGGCTATGGCTACACCTTC. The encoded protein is CASRIPGQGGYGYTF.

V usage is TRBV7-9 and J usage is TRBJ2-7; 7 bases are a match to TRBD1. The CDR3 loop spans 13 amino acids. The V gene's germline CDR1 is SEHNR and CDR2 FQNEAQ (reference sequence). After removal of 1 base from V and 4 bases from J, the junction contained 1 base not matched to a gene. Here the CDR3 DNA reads TGTGCCAGCAGCTTAGGGGGACAGTACGAGCAGTACTTC. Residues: CASSLGGQYEQYF.